This note documents a single T cell receptor (beta chain) sequence. The data are from a study of shared clonotypes between healthy human individuals. Trimming took 1 base from V and 7 from J, leaving 28 bases between them. The V gene's germline CDR1 is MDHEN and CDR2 SYDVKM. This CDR3 spans 19 amino acids. Sequencing was performed with immunoSEQ multiplex PCR; in TCRdb, only in-frame clones are kept and a portion is missing. The sample shows roughly 1,600,000 clones, 97% to 99% of them seen only once. The receptor was derived from a man aged 30 to 39 in good health. This chain links TRBV28 with TRBJ2-5; D ambiguous. Sequencing input: naive CD4+ T cells sorted from blood. The subset is: CD45RA+ positively selected. The CDR3 here is CASSLFPPPLDEVIGTQYF. The CDR3 nucleotides are TGTGCCAGCAGTTTATTTCCCCCCCCTCTAGATGAGGTTATAGGGACCCAGTACTTC.